A single sample gave rise to the 6 T cell receptor beta chains below, sequenced in a study of T cells in Graves' hyperthyroidism and ophthalmopathy. TCR beta CDR3 sequences were amplified from RNA transcripts. Researchers ran a first-round RT-PCR on the TCR CDR3 using the HTBI primer set. TCRdb processed the multiplex PCR reads anew with MiXCR; each CDR3 protein has one entry. The table has around 620,000 distinct CDR3 sequences, 14% seen once. Sequences were obtained from blood. These receptors all stem from a woman between 18 and 29 years old with Graves' ophthalmopathy.

This clonotype has at least ten counts. DNA for the CDR3: TGTGCCAGCAGTGAGCGTGACAGGGGGCCGGGAAACATTCAGTACTTC. This encodes CASSERDRGPGNIQYF. This chain uses TRBV6-1 with TRBJ2-4; 10 bases align to TRBD1. CDR1 and CDR2 from the germline V gene are MNHNS and SASEGT. The CDR3 is 16 residues long. V dropped 3 bases and J dropped 6; count of bases not matched to a gene: 8.

The CDR3 nucleotides read TGTGCCAGCAGCCCCGGACAGGGGCTATGCTACACCTTC. It specifies CASSPGQGLCYTF. This chain links TRBV7-2 with TRBJ1-2; 9 bases are a match to TRBD1. Germline values: CDR1 SGHTA, CDR2 FQGNSA. V lost 5 bases to trimming and J lost 9 bases; unmatched junction nucleotides: 7. This CDR3 has 13 residues. Filled out from reference TRBV7-2 and TRBJ1-2, the complete variable domain reads GAGVSQSPSNKVTEKGKDVELRCDPISGHTALYWYRQSLGQGLEFLIYFQGNSAPDKSGLPSDRFSAERTGGSVSTLTIQRTQQEDSAVYLCASSPGQGLCYTFGSGTRLTVV.

The CDR3 reads CASSLSRSGANVLTF. CDR3 DNA sequence: TGTGCCAGCAGTTTAAGCCGATCTGGGGCCAACGTCCTGACTTTC. The rearrangement joins TRBV27 to TRBJ2-6; no clear D gene. In germline, CDR1 is MNHEY, CDR2 SMNVEV (reference sequence). The CDR3 extends over 15 amino acids. Deletions cut 2 bases from V and 1 base from J, with 6 bases between.

This clonotype was seen only once. A much larger clone differs from this one at a single base, so this may be a read error. The V and J genes are TRBV7-9 and TRBJ2-7, with TRBD2 matching over 7 bases. The J call is uncertain, as TRBJ2-1 better fits the DNA end. This CDR3 contains 14 residues. CDR1 is SEHNR, CDR2 FQNEAQ, per germline (reference sequence). The CDR3 region has the DNA TGTGCCAGCAGCTTTGGTGTAGCGGGCTACGAGCAGTTCTTC. This sequence encodes CASSFGVAGYEQFF.

This clonotype appeared many times. This chain joins TRBV20-1 and TRBJ2-1, with 7 bases that match TRBD2. Germline loops: CDR1 DFQATT, CDR2 SNEGSKA (reference sequence). The V gene end was trimmed by 4 bases and the J gene end by 3 bases; junction bases not matched to a gene: 3. The CDR3 covers 13 residues. The CDR3 sequence is CSAKRDYYNEQFF. The CDR3, as DNA: TGCAGTGCTAAGCGGGACTACTACAATGAGCAGTTCTTC.

The gene calls are TRBV25-1 and TRBJ2-1, with D unresolved. The germline V gene encodes CDR1 MGHDK and CDR2 SYGVNS. The CDR3 is made up of 13 amino acids. V was cut by 1 base and J by 6 bases, with 7 bases left in between. The chain's CDR3 is CASSESNLNEQFF. The CDR3 bases are TGTGCCAGCAGTGAATCTAACCTCAATGAGCAGTTCTTC.